This record covers a single T cell receptor beta chain. This entry is derived from a study of blood T cell repertoires in COVID-19. Germline V CDR1 and CDR2: MDHEN, SYDVKM. The CDR3 is 15 amino acids. The trim removed 8 bases at V and 3 bases at J, leaving 9 bases unmatched. Using immunoSEQ multiplex PCR, the repertoire was profiled, and TCRdb retains in-frame clones only, with some absent. Here the sample spans 200,000 or so clones, around 86% being singletons. What was sequenced was peripheral blood. This TCR was sampled from a woman between 40 and 50 years old with acute or convalescent COVID-19. The chain uses TRBV28 and TRBJ2-2; 7 bases line up with TRBD2. The CDR3 is CASHTYGGYTGELFF. CDR3 sequence (DNA): TGTGCCAGCCACACCTACGGGGGGTACACCGGGGAGCTGTTTTTT. Full variable domain (outside the CDR3, taken from reference TRBV28 and TRBJ2-2): DVKVTQSSRYLVKRTGEKVFLECVQDMDHENMFWYRQDPGLGLRLIYFSYDVKMKEKGDIPEGYSVSREKKERFSLILESASTNQTSMYLCASHTYGGYTGELFFGEGSRLTVL.